The 6 T cell receptor beta chains presented below share a single source sample, sequenced in a study of PD-1 blockade in classical Hodgkin lymphoma. Sequencing was performed with immunoSEQ multiplex PCR; in TCRdb, only in-frame clones are kept and a portion is missing. Here the sample spans around 30,000 clones, about 85% being singletons. Documented time point: cycle 4 day 1 (C4D1), after five to seven weeks of nivolumab. Patients all relapsed after autologous stem cell transplantation, and there was variation in brentuximab vedotin exposure. From thawed PBMCs, CD4+ T cells were purified using magnetic negative selection. This sample comprised CD4+ T cells from blood, obtained before the fourth cycle of nivolumab. The source of these receptors is a human donor with classical Hodgkin lymphoma.

The chain carries TRBV10-2 and TRBJ2-5; D is tentatively TRBD1 or TRBD2 (6 bases each). V lost 6 bases and J lost 7, with 21 bases in between. Germline V lookup: CDR1 WSHSY, CDR2 SAAADI. This CDR3 comprises 15 residues. CDR3 region: CASRGTGGDGVTQYF. For the CDR3, the DNA is TGCGCCAGCAGAGGAACCGGGGGCGACGGGGTGACCCAGTACTTC.

This clone has a single count. The chain employs TRBV27 and TRBJ2-3, with D possibly matching TRBD2 (6 bases). The V end lost 5 bases, the J end lost 0 bases, and 18 bases lay between the germline ends. Germline CDR1 and CDR2: MNHEY and SMNVEV (reference sequence). The CDR3 totals 17 residues. Written as DNA, the CDR3 is TGTGCCAGCAGTCCCCGACGGGGCGGGGTTAGCACAGATACGCAGTATTTT. Translated: CASSPRRGGVSTDTQYF.

The V call is TRBV7-9, the J call TRBJ2-3; 7 bases match TRBD2. Trimming at V came to 4 bases and at J to 1 base, leaving 2 bases not matched to a gene. Germline assignment: CDR1 SEHNR and CDR2 FQNEAQ (reference sequence). This CDR3 has 14 residues. This CDR3 reads CASSYRGGTDTQYF. CDR3 sequence (DNA): TGTGCCAGCAGCTACCGGGGGGGCACAGATACGCAGTATTTT.

The V and J genes are TRBV18 and TRBJ1-1, with TRBD1 as a possible D gene (6 bases). Per the germline V gene, CDR1 is KGHSH and CDR2 is LQKENI. Trimming pared 3 bases from V and 4 bases from J, leaving 12 bases between. The CDR3 extends over 14 amino acids. In nucleotides, the CDR3 is TGTGCCAGCTCACCTTCTCAGGGGCTCACTGAAGCTTTCTTT. It specifies CASSPSQGLTEAFF.

This clone came up a few times. The chain has TRBV2 and TRBJ2-7, with 7 positions matching TRBD1. CDR1 is SNHLY, CDR2 FYNNEI, per germline. There are 13 residues in the CDR3. J lost 5 bases, V lost 10 bases, and 11 bases had no gene match. The CDR3, as DNA: TGTGCCAATAGGTCGACAGGGAGCGACGAGCAGTACTTC. Protein product: CANRSTGSDEQYF. The full variable domain, rest sourced from reference TRBV2 and TRBJ2-7, is EPEVTQTPSHQVTQMGQEVILRCVPISNHLYFYWYRQILGQKVEFLVSFYNNEISEKSEIFDDQFSVERPDGSNFTLKIRSTKLEDSAMYFCANRSTGSDEQYFGPGTRLTVT.

As concerns this clone: Other DNA sequences within the sample encode an identical CDR3. This chain joins TRBV27 and TRBJ1-1; 7 bases map to TRBD1. Unmatched junction bases numbered 6, after V lost 7 bases and J lost 1 base. There are 14 residues in the CDR3. CDR1 and CDR2 (germline): MNHEY, SMNVEV (reference sequence). The CDR3 region is CASNRQGPNTEAFF. The CDR3 nucleotides are TGTGCCAGCAATCGACAGGGACCGAACACTGAAGCTTTCTTT.